The 9 T cell receptor beta chains in this list originate from one sample, sequenced in a study of graft-versus-host responses after intestinal transplantation. The table came from immunoSEQ multiplex PCR; TCRdb's copy has only in-frame clones and leaves some out. The table shows under 80,000 clones, with around 93% occurring only once. Sequences were derived from PBMCs, sampled 98 days after intestinal transplantation. These receptor sequences come from a human patient who received an intestinal transplant, so some T cells may come from the graft donor.

A word on this clone: At one of its ends the junction is not consistent with the germline gene, which may arise from a read error. The chain recombines TRBV6-5 with TRBJ2-7; tentative D call: TRBD1 (6 bases). This CDR3 is 13 amino acids long. CDR1 MNHEY and CDR2 SVGAGI come from the germline V gene. The CDR3 coding sequence is TGTGCCAGCAGTGAAATTTCTTCAGGGGAAGATTCCTTC. Protein sequence: CASSEISSGEDSF.

V is TRBV7-9 and J is TRBJ1-2; 10 positions match TRBD1. Germline V gene data show CDR1 as SEHNR and CDR2 as FQNEAQ (reference sequence). The J segment lost 3 bases and the V segment lost 3 bases, leaving 4 bases of the junction unmatched. CDR3 length: 15 amino acids. CDR3 loop: CASSLGTGDDYGYTF. CDR3 nucleotides: TGTGCCAGCAGCTTGGGGACAGGGGACGACTATGGCTACACCTTC. Looking up the rest from reference TRBV7-9 and TRBJ1-2 gives the full variable domain: DTGVSQNPRHKITKRGQNVTFRCDPISEHNRLYWYRQTLGQGPEFLTYFQNEAQLEKSRLLSDRFSAERPKGSFSTLEIQRTEQGDSAMYLCASSLGTGDDYGYTFGSGTRLTVV.

This rearrangement joins TRBV19 to TRBJ1-1; D is ambiguous. Germline V lookup: CDR1 LNHDA, CDR2 SQIVND (reference sequence). This CDR3 has 13 residues. The V and J ends lost 7 bases and 0 bases respectively, with 9 bases between them. This chain's CDR3 is CASNVDLNTEAFF. The CDR3 DNA follows: TGTGCCAGTAACGTCGACCTGAACACTGAAGCTTTCTTT.

The gene calls are TRBV28 and TRBJ2-7; D might be TRBD1 (6 bases). V gave up 7 bases and J gave up 6 bases, with 10 bases separating them. The CDR3 runs 11 residues. Germline V gene data show CDR1 as MDHEN and CDR2 as SYDVKM. The CDR3 is CASTQGSEQYF. The CDR3 bases are TGTGCCAGCACACAGGGTAGCGAGCAGTACTTC.

The J gene is TRBJ2-2, the V gene TRBV7-3, with D unclear. Germline V gives CDR1 SGHTA, CDR2 FQGTGA. The CDR3 length is 16 residues. V was clipped by 2 bases and J by 0 bases, with 10 bases between them. DNA of the CDR3: TGTGCCAGCAGCTTAGTAGCTCTTTCGAACACCGGGGAGCTGTTTTTT. As protein: CASSLVALSNTGELFF.

This chain uses TRBV25-1 with TRBJ1-4; perhaps TRBD1 as D (6 bases). This CDR3 spans 17 amino acids. Trimming removed 1 base from V and 8 bases from J, with 20 bases in between. Germline CDR1 MGHDK, CDR2 SYGVNS. The CDR3 sequence: CASSESRAGRGKEKLFF. CDR3 in DNA: TGTGCCAGCAGTGAATCGAGGGCGGGCAGGGGAAAAGAAAAACTGTTTTTT.

The chain uses TRBV6-6 and TRBJ1-3; 12 nucleotides match TRBD1. Trimming cost V 5 bases and J 9 bases; bases outside gene matches: 5. This CDR3 is built from 14 residues. From germline, CDR1 is MNHNY and CDR2 SVGAGI (reference sequence). The CDR3, as DNA: TGTGCCAGCAGTCCCGGGACAGGGGGCGTCACCATATATTTT. Translation gives CASSPGTGGVTIYF.

The rearrangement joins TRBV5-4 to TRBJ2-5; D is undetermined. CDR3 length: 14 residues. Trimming removed 0 bases at V and 2 bases at J, with 8 bases between. Germline CDR1 is SGHNT and CDR2 is YYREEE (reference sequence). The DNA for the CDR3 is TGTGCCAGCAGCTTGGCCGGTAGACAAGAGACCCAGTACTTC. Protein product: CASSLAGRQETQYF.

The rearrangement joins TRBV27 to TRBJ2-5; weak D call: TRBD2 (5 bases). The ends were cut back, 2 bases at V and 1 base at J, with 11 bases in the middle. The CDR3 extends over 15 amino acids. CDR1 is MNHEY, CDR2 SMNVEV, per germline (reference sequence). The CDR3 protein is CASSLTWERQETQYF. The CDR3 DNA reads TGTGCCAGCAGTTTAACTTGGGAGCGCCAAGAGACCCAGTACTTC.